A selection of T cell receptor beta chains follows, all from one sample in a study of cytomegalovirus exposure and HLA in healthy donors. The table came from immunoSEQ multiplex PCR; TCRdb's copy has only in-frame clones and leaves some out. The table shows 150,000 to 250,000 clones, with 80% to 85% occurring only once. Sample: PBMCs. The receptors derive from a woman in her 30s in good health and CMV-seronegative. Both conserved end residues are part of each CDR3. A D gene is named only where the DNA matches it firmly. Where a row states a size, it is once, few, many or the class of an expanded clone; other rows omit it.

.	TRBJ1-2	.	TRBV14	CASSQDWGGHGYTF	TGTGCCAGCAGCCAAGATTGGGGAGGGCATGGCTACACCTTC
.	TRBJ1-2	.	TRBV14	CASSQLQRSYGYTF	TGTGCCAGCAGCCAGCTTCAGAGGAGCTATGGCTACACCTTC
.	TRBJ1-1	.	TRBV2	CASSTPVTGDTEAFF	TGTGCCAGCAGTACTCCAGTCACCGGGGACACTGAAGCTTTCTTT
TRBD1	TRBJ1-2	.	TRBV6-5	CASRSKDRGWYGYTF	TGTGCCAGCAGAAGTAAGGACAGGGGCTGGTATGGCTACACCTTC
.	TRBJ1-2	.	TRBV5-4	CASSPGGFPSYGYTF	TGTGCCAGCAGCCCGGGGGGTTTTCCCTCGTATGGCTACACCTTC
TRBD1	TRBJ1-4	.	TRBV28	CASMGQGYEKLFF	TGTGCCAGCATGGGACAGGGATATGAAAAACTGTTTTTT
TRBD1	TRBJ2-7	once	TRBV7-9	CASSLAPQGESYF	TGTGCCAGCAGCTTAGCTCCCCAGGGGGAATCGTACTTC
TRBD1	TRBJ1-3	.	TRBV6-1	CASSEGTGSGNTIYF	TGTGCCAGCAGTGAAGGGACAGGCTCTGGAAACACCATATATTTT
TRBD2	TRBJ2-5	.	TRBV9	CASSARGALPPLETQYF	TGTGCCAGCAGCGCGCGGGGGGCCCTCCCTCCTCTGGAGACCCAGTACTTC
TRBD2	TRBJ2-5	.	TRBV5-4	CASSRTSGRAGETQYF	TGTGCCAGCAGCCGGACTAGCGGGAGGGCCGGAGAGACCCAGTACTTC
TRBD1	TRBJ1-5	few	TRBV5-8	CASSPWGTGGLGQPQHF	TGTGCCAGCAGCCCGTGGGGGACAGGGGGCCTTGGACAGCCCCAGCATTTT
.	TRBJ2-4	.	TRBV7-2	CASSLDLAAKNIQYF	TGTGCCAGCAGCTTAGATCTAGCGGCCAAAAACATTCAGTACTTC
TRBD1	TRBJ1-4	.	TRBV19	CASSIDRGRRLFF	TGTGCCAGTAGTATAGACAGGGGGCGACGCCTGTTTTTT
TRBD1	TRBJ1-6	many	TRBV28	CASSLEGTGSSPLHF	TGTGCCAGCAGTTTAGAGGGGACAGGGAGCTCACCCCTCCACTTT
TRBD1	TRBJ1-1	.	TRBV2	CASSTGGQTEAFF	TGTGCCAGCAGTACAGGGGGTCAGACTGAAGCTTTCTTT
.	TRBJ2-3	.	TRBV30	CAWRSGRGTDTQYF	TGTGCCTGGAGATCGGGCAGGGGCACAGATACGCAGTATTTT
.	TRBJ2-7	.	TRBV18	CASSPRIREAPKGGYEQYF	TGTGCCAGCTCACCACGAATCAGGGAGGCTCCCAAAGGCGGCTACGAGCAGTACTTC
.	TRBJ1-1	.	TRBV4-1	CASSHLSGEGTEAFF	TGCGCCAGCAGCCACCTATCAGGGGAGGGCACTGAAGCTTTCTTT
TRBD1	TRBJ2-1	once	TRBV27	CASNFDRVWFF	TGTGCCAGCAACTTTGACAGGGTATGGTTCTTC
.	TRBJ1-1	.	TRBV6-5	CASSSWDISNTEAFF	TGTGCCAGCAGTTCCTGGGACATCTCAAACACTGAAGCTTTCTTT
TRBD2	TRBJ2-2	.	TRBV4-1	CASSHLRGGLFF	TGCGCCAGCAGCCACCTCCGGGGGGGGCTGTTTTTT
TRBD2	TRBJ2-3	once	TRBV5-1	CASSEGTIPIDTQYF	TGCGCCAGCAGCGAGGGGACTATCCCCATAGATACGCAGTATTTT
TRBD1	TRBJ1-1	few	TRBV5-1	CASSTTQGLDTEAFF	TGCGCCAGCAGTACTACACAGGGGTTGGACACTGAAGCTTTCTTT
TRBD2	TRBJ2-7	.	TRBV6-5	CASSSTGGMVAYEQYF	TGTGCCAGCAGTTCCACGGGGGGGATGGTAGCCTACGAGCAGTACTTC
.	TRBJ2-3	.	TRBV29-1	CSVEYTDTQYF	TGCAGCGTTGAATATACAGATACGCAGTATTTT
.	TRBJ1-1	.	TRBV9	CASSVDTGKNTEAFF	TGTGCCAGCAGCGTAGATACCGGGAAGAACACTGAAGCTTTCTTT
.	TRBJ2-1	.	TRBV2	CASSVFPGNEQFF	TGTGCCAGCAGTGTATTCCCAGGCAATGAGCAGTTCTTC
TRBD2	TRBJ2-1	once	TRBV6-5	CASSYGGSATGEQFF	TGTGCCAGCAGTTACGGCGGGAGCGCTACGGGTGAGCAGTTCTTC
.	TRBJ2-3	.	TRBV5-1	CASSLGGEDTQYF	TGCGCCAGCAGCTTGGGAGGAGAAGATACGCAGTATTTT
.	TRBJ1-2	few	TRBV6-1	CASSEDWTPYGYTF	TGTGCCAGCAGTGAAGATTGGACACCCTATGGCTACACCTTC
.	TRBJ1-5	.	TRBV19	CASSIEPYSNQPQHF	TGTGCCAGTAGTATTGAGCCATATAGCAATCAGCCCCAGCATTTT
.	TRBJ2-1	.	TRBV15	CATSENRAQEQFF	TGTGCCACCAGCGAAAACAGGGCGCAAGAGCAGTTCTTC
.	TRBJ2-3	.	TRBV5-1	CASSKGLGGSSTDTQYF	TGCGCCAGCAGCAAGGGACTGGGTGGGTCTAGCACAGATACGCAGTATTTT
.	TRBJ1-1	few	TRBV6-5	CASSRSGGEAGAFF	TGTGCCAGCAGTCGTTCGGGGGGCGAGGCTGGAGCTTTCTTT
TRBD1	TRBJ1-2	.	TRBV29-1	CSGGDRLINYGYTF	TGCAGCGGGGGGGACAGACTTATTAACTATGGCTACACCTTC
.	TRBJ2-5	.	TRBV9	CASSSFSQGETQYF	TGTGCCAGCAGCTCCTTCTCTCAGGGCGAGACCCAGTACTTC
.	TRBJ2-3	.	TRBV4-2	CASTSPGSDTQYF	TGTGCCAGCACCTCTCCGGGGTCAGATACGCAGTATTTT
.	TRBJ2-7	few	TRBV29-1	CSVGSVFSYEQYF	TGCAGCGTTGGGTCAGTGTTCTCCTACGAGCAGTACTTC
TRBD1	TRBJ1-5	.	TRBV6-1	CASSKGQAIVQPQHF	TGTGCCAGCAGTAAGGGACAGGCGATTGTACAGCCCCAGCATTTT
TRBD1	TRBJ2-7	.	TRBV30	CAWSRRDSSYEQYF	TGTGCCTGGAGTAGACGGGACAGCTCCTACGAGCAGTACTTC
.	TRBJ1-3	.	TRBV11-2	CASSLGPSSGNTIYF	TGTGCCAGCAGCTTAGGGCCTAGCTCTGGAAACACCATATATTTT
.	TRBJ2-2	.	TRBV7-3	CASSLSGNTGELFF	TGTGCCAGCAGCTTAAGCGGAAACACCGGGGAGCTGTTTTTT
.	TRBJ1-5	.	TRBV30	CAWSVEATGQPQHF	TGTGCCTGGAGTGTAGAGGCCACGGGACAGCCCCAGCATTTT
.	TRBJ2-4	.	TRBV5-1	CASSSTRNIQYF	TGCGCCAGCAGCTCGACTAGAAACATTCAGTACTTC
.	TRBJ1-1	few	TRBV29-1	CSVAFGLGSTEAFF	TGCAGCGTGGCCTTCGGCCTCGGGAGCACTGAAGCTTTCTTT
.	TRBJ1-5	.	TRBV6-6	CASSYSIQGNQPQHF	TGTGCCAGCAGTTATTCGATACAGGGCAATCAGCCCCAGCATTTT
TRBD2	TRBJ2-1	.	TRBV12-5	CASGPGTSGNNEQFF	TGTGCTAGTGGACCCGGGACTAGCGGAAACAATGAGCAGTTCTTC
TRBD1	TRBJ2-7	.	TRBV19	CASSNRQGPYEQYF	TGTGCCAGTAGTAATAGACAGGGGCCCTACGAGCAGTACTTC
.	TRBJ2-3	.	TRBV7-3	CASSPRDGGRSTDTQYF	TGTGCCAGCAGCCCCCGGGACGGGGGGCGGAGCACAGATACGCAGTATTTT
.	TRBJ1-2	few	TRBV20-1	CSAGGGFGYTF	TGCAGTGCCGGGGGTGGTTTTGGCTACACCTTC
TRBD2	TRBJ2-7	.	TRBV7-3	CASSLTSGGSYEQYF	TGTGCCAGCAGCTTAACTAGCGGGGGCTCCTACGAGCAGTACTTC
TRBD1	TRBJ1-6	.	TRBV7-9	CASSPATGVNSPLHF	TGTGCCAGCAGCCCAGCAACAGGGGTTAATTCACCCCTCCACTTT
.	TRBJ1-3	.	TRBV30	CAWGTGWGNTIYF	TGTGCCTGGGGAACAGGGTGGGGAAACACCATATATTTT
.	TRBJ1-1	once	TRBV29-1	CSVRPGNMNTEAFF	TGCAGCGTTAGGCCAGGGAACATGAACACTGAAGCTTTCTTT
TRBD1	TRBJ2-3	.	TRBV11-2	CASSTRQGATDTQYF	TGTGCCAGCAGCACCCGACAGGGGGCTACAGATACGCAGTATTTT
.	TRBJ2-2	.	TRBV7-3	CASSETQTGELFF	TGTGCCAGCAGCGAAACACAGACCGGGGAGCTGTTTTTT
TRBD1	TRBJ1-2	.	TRBV5-6	CASSSPGQGAYGYTF	TGTGCCAGCAGCTCCCCGGGACAGGGGGCCTATGGCTACACCTTC